What follows is one T cell receptor (beta chain) and its context. Its cognate antigen is unknown. Amplification used 60 Vbeta primers and 13 Jbeta primers. TCRdb keeps only in-frame clones here, not all; method: immunoSEQ multiplex PCR. This table holds fewer than 250,000 clones, roughly four fifths found once. These data come from a study of cytomegalovirus exposure and HLA in healthy donors. Points from the study as a whole: A later look showed TCR association rates differing by HLA locus, highest for DRB1 and lowest for HLA-C. Data from an earlier analysis indicated that most TCR beta V segments were productive either about 87% or about 30% of the time. The study listed some 160 cytomegalovirus-associated TCR beta chains.

The CDR3 is made up of 13 amino acids. Germline V gene data show CDR1 as LGHNT and CDR2 as FRNRAP. V was cut by 2 bases and J by 4 bases, with 6 bases left in between. The TCR comes from a woman in her 50s in good health and CMV-seropositive. The gene calls are TRBV12-5 and TRBJ1-5; no clear D gene. The sequenced sample was PBMCs. In DNA, the CDR3 is TGTGCTAGTGGTTTGAGCGAGAATCAGCCCCAGCATTTT. Its protein product is CASGLSENQPQHF.